The present entry profiles one TCR beta chain with its context. This clonotype was seen a few times. This clone's antigen is unknown. Base qualities were left out, and no much larger clone turns up one base away. The sample is drawn from a study of T-cell memory formation after mild COVID-19 (dated by TCRdb to the early 2020s). With respect to the entire study: TCR sequence clusters from the two donors were largely donor specific. In a couple of donors, T-cell clones that expanded and contracted after mild COVID-19 were followed by sequencing TCRalpha and TCRbeta repertoires longitudinally. The cohort was made up of two young adult volunteers, one female and one male, who were previously healthy.

General findings and caveats noted by the study authors: Whether the second-wave clones peaking on day 37 were SARS-CoV-2 specific was not confirmed. The study covered only a couple of mild cases, and larger cohorts including severe cases with pre-infection samples were considered necessary. Contracting CD4+ clones were found mainly in CM and EM memory subsets, while CD8+ clones were enriched in EMRA. Some responding clones were detected in pre-infection memory, suggesting pre-existing cross-reactive memory T cells joined the SARS-CoV-2 response. Balanced CD4/CD8 phenotypes were observed for clones contracting from day 15 to 85, whereas a bias towards CD4+ was observed for a second wave of clones expanding from day 15 to 37.

Sequencing was performed on an Illumina NovaSeq 6000. TCRalpha and TCRbeta cDNA libraries were built by 5'RACE with constant-segment primers, adding sample barcodes and unique molecular identifiers. RNA was extracted from every sample with Trizol reagent. Libraries were amplified in two PCR steps, with a second sample barcode and Illumina TruSeq adapters added in the second step. The libraries were sequenced on an Illumina NovaSeq using 2 x 150 bp paired-end reads. The published analysis was carried out like this. Demultiplexing of reads and collapsing into UMI-guided consensus sequences were performed with migec v1.2.7. Using mixcr v2.1.11, UMI consensuses were aligned to TRA and TRB V and J templates and then assembled into clonotypes. Clonotypes were classified as expanded or contracted when called significant by both edgeR and NoisET, with noise models trained on biological replicates. For edgeR calls, a false discovery rate-adjusted p below 0.01 and a log2 fold-change threshold of 1 were applied. As an exploratory analysis of dynamics, max-normalized trajectories of the 1000 most abundant clonotypes were examined by PCA with hierarchical clustering. The CD4 or CD8 phenotype of responding clones was assigned using the separately sequenced CD4+ and CD8+ repertoires. The public sequencing data were trimmed at Q25 with fastp and processed into clonotypes with MiXCR by TCRdb, which kept only in-frame beta chains. Merged by CDR3 protein, the rows form single entries marked with the most common genes and DNA. The V and J calls come from TCRdb's annotation, not from the publication. The sample data list 470,000 or so distinct CDR3 sequences, and roughly 20% of these were observed just once. The top ten hold more than 9% of the sample.

Ficoll-Paque density gradient centrifugation was the method used to isolate PBMCs. Sample: PBMCs or a T cell subset sorted from them (not recorded which). This TCR was recovered from an adult woman who had mild COVID-19 (a few samples of this study predate the infection). The sample titles of this study are shuffled in the database, so cell type and time point are left out; the donor was told from shared clones.

Read as DNA, the sequence is TGTGCCAGCAGCCTCCCCTGGGGTAGCCACAATGAGCAGTTCTTC. It encodes CASSLPWGSHNEQFF. The chain is assembled from TRBV3-1 and TRBJ2-1; the D gene cannot be resolved reliably. Via the germline V gene (reference sequence), CDR1 is LGHDT and CDR2 YNNKEL. V drops 4 bases and J drops 5 bases, leaving 15 bases in between. The CDR3 goes from the cysteine to the phenylalanine over 15 residues. The sequence is cut down to CDR3 DNA, 45 bases in frame from base 1.